This is a list of T cell receptor beta chains from one sample in a study of blood T cell repertoires in COVID-19. The data were produced by immunoSEQ multiplex PCR, yet TCRdb's version contains in-frame clones alone and is incomplete. The sample has under 200,000 clones; around 86% are singletons. Sequences were obtained from peripheral blood. The receptors stem from a woman older than 75 in a cohort sampled during active or convalescent COVID-19. Both conserved end residues are part of each CDR3. A D gene is named only where the DNA matches it firmly. Clone size is given for some rows only: seen once, a few or many times, or a class if the clone is expanded.

>TRBJ1-1|TRBD1|TRBV6-5|few
CASSSQGQGVTEAFF
TGTGCCAGCAGTTCACAGGGACAGGGGGTTACTGAAGCTTTCTTT
>TRBJ2-2|TRBD2|TRBV11-2|few
CASSQLSGMGTGELFF
TGTGCCAGCAGCCAATTAAGCGGGATGGGGACCGGGGAGCTGTTTTTT
>TRBJ1-3|.|TRBV18|.
CASSPNLGTPTSGNTIYF
TGTGCCAGCTCACCAAATCTCGGGACACCGACCTCTGGAAACACCATATATTTT
>TRBJ2-5|TRBD2|TRBV5-1|.
CASSFTSGRSETQYF
TGCGCCAGCAGCTTTACTAGCGGGAGATCAGAGACCCAGTACTTC
>TRBJ1-4|TRBD1|TRBV28|once
CASSWGQGTTNEKLFF
TGTGCCAGCAGTTGGGGACAGGGGACAACTAATGAAAAACTGTTTTTT
>TRBJ2-6|.|TRBV6-1|.
CASSGSPGSGANVLTF
TGTGCCAGCAGTGGCTCTCCCGGCTCTGGGGCCAACGTCCTGACTTTC
>TRBJ2-3|TRBD2|TRBV19|.
CASSPGLAGVQTDTQYF
TGTGCCAGTAGTCCGGGACTAGCGGGGGTCCAAACAGATACGCAGTATTTT
>TRBJ1-5|.|TRBV6-5|.
CASRAGGNQPQHF
TGTGCCAGCAGGGCAGGGGGCAATCAGCCCCAGCATTTT
>TRBJ1-2|.|TRBV16|.
CASSQSVGVWGGYTF
TGTGCCAGCAGCCAATCAGTCGGGGTATGGGGAGGCTACACCTTC
>TRBJ2-2|TRBD2|TRBV11-2|.
CASLRAGATGELFF
TGTGCCAGCCTCCGAGCGGGAGCTACCGGGGAGCTGTTTTTT
>TRBJ1-5|.|TRBV28|.
CASRGAGQVGNQPQHF
TGTGCCAGCAGAGGGGCAGGGCAGGTTGGGAATCAGCCCCAGCATTTT
>TRBJ2-1|.|TRBV5-4|many
CASSLISRGTSNEQFF
TGTGCCAGCAGCTTGATATCCCGGGGAACCTCAAATGAGCAGTTCTTC
>TRBJ1-2|TRBD1|TRBV30|once
CAWRQWTGVDGYTF
TGTGCCTGGCGCCAATGGACAGGAGTAGATGGCTACACCTTC
>TRBJ1-6|.|TRBV27|few
CASSLTWTGNSPLHF
TGTGCCAGCAGTTTAACCTGGACTGGTAATTCACCCCTCCACTTT
>TRBJ1-5|TRBD1|TRBV28|.
CASSSLTGVRPQHF
TGTGCCAGCAGTTCCCTGACAGGGGTTCGGCCCCAGCATTTT
>TRBJ2-1|.|TRBV6-1|.
CASSEGKGEYNEQFF
TGTGCCAGCAGTGAAGGTAAAGGGGAATACAATGAGCAGTTCTTC
>TRBJ2-1|TRBD2|TRBV30|.
CASKASGTATYEQFF
TGTGCCTCGAAGGCTAGCGGGACGGCCACTTATGAGCAGTTCTTC
>TRBJ2-7|TRBD1|TRBV5-4|.
CASSFKAGTGDYEQYF
TGTGCCAGCAGTTTCAAAGCCGGGACAGGGGACTACGAGCAGTACTTC
>TRBJ1-3|.|TRBV4-2|.
CASSQVTGNTIYF
TGTGCCAGCAGCCAAGTTACAGGAAACACCATATATTTT
>TRBJ2-7|TRBD1|TRBV5-1|.
CASSLGGQGSSYEQYF
TGCGCCAGCAGTTTGGGGGGACAGGGGAGCTCCTACGAGCAGTACTTC
>TRBJ2-3|.|TRBV5-1|.
CASDLDPGVKTDTQYF
TGCGCCAGCGACCTGGATCCAGGGGTAAAAACAGATACGCAGTATTTT
>TRBJ1-2|TRBD1|TRBV5-1|.
CASSSVDRGQGYTF
TGCGCCAGCAGCTCCGTGGACAGGGGGCAAGGCTACACCTTC
>TRBJ1-2|.|TRBV24-1|.
CATSDSRTDYGYTF
TGTGCCACCAGTGACTCCCGGACAGACTATGGCTACACCTTC
>TRBJ1-1|.|TRBV24-1|.
CATSDFTRSEAFF
TGTGCCACCAGTGATTTTACGCGGTCTGAAGCTTTCTTT
>TRBJ1-3|.|TRBV9|.
CASSSKRGNTIYF
TGTGCCAGCAGCTCAAAGAGGGGAAACACCATATATTTT
>TRBJ2-5|.|TRBV4-1|.
CASSQSRDSGQYF
TGCGCCAGCAGCCAAAGCCGGGACTCCGGCCAGTACTTC
>TRBJ1-4|.|TRBV2|.
CASIRGWANEKLFF
TGTGCCAGCATTCGGGGTTGGGCTAATGAAAAACTGTTTTTT
>TRBJ1-6|TRBD1|TRBV11-2|.
CASSFGDRGNFRRSPLHF
TGTGCCAGCAGCTTTGGGGACAGGGGGAATTTTCGGCGTTCACCCCTCCACTTT
>TRBJ1-3|TRBD1|TRBV7-2|.
CASSLGQSYGNTIYF
TGTGCCAGCAGCCTGGGACAGAGCTATGGAAACACCATATATTTT
>TRBJ1-5|TRBD1|TRBV28|.
CASSPNNRGRGQPQHF
TGTGCCAGCAGTCCGAATAACAGGGGGCGCGGTCAGCCCCAGCATTTT
>TRBJ2-5|.|TRBV29-1|.
CSVDSYRQGQETQYF
TGCAGCGTTGATTCCTACCGCCAGGGGCAAGAGACCCAGTACTTC
>TRBJ2-3|TRBD2|TRBV7-2|.
CASSAEMGLAGFTDTQYF
TGTGCCAGCAGCGCCGAGATGGGACTAGCGGGCTTCACGGATACGCAGTATTTT
>TRBJ2-3|.|TRBV21-1|.
CASSKMTSGGSYTQYF
TGTGCCAGCAGCAAAATGACTAGCGGGGGGTCATATACGCAGTATTTT
>TRBJ1-2|TRBD1|TRBV2|.
CASSQHRTGGAPANYGYTF
TGTGCCAGCAGTCAACACCGGACAGGGGGAGCTCCCGCTAACTATGGCTACACCTTC
>TRBJ1-1|.|TRBV20-1|.
CSASRQRDTEAFF
TGCAGTGCTAGTCGACAGCGGGACACTGAAGCTTTCTTT
>TRBJ1-2|.|TRBV29-1|few
CSVEDRDTF
TGCAGCGTTGAAGATCGGGACACCTTC
>TRBJ2-7|.|TRBV14|.
CASSRNRVSYEQYF
TGTGCCAGCAGCCGCAACAGGGTATCCTACGAGCAGTACTTC
>TRBJ2-2|.|TRBV3-1/TRBV3-2|.
CASSLTGGGGELFF
TGTGCCAGCAGCCTAACCGGGGGAGGCGGGGAGCTGTTTTTT
>TRBJ1-2|.|TRBV13|.
CASSTGGKRDVIYGYTF
TGTGCCAGCAGCACGGGCGGGAAGCGGGACGTTATCTATGGCTACACCTTC
>TRBJ2-2|TRBD2|TRBV4-2|.
CASSHHPGLAGATNTGELFF
TGTGCCAGCAGCCATCATCCGGGACTAGCGGGAGCCACGAACACCGGGGAGCTGTTTTTT
>TRBJ1-5|TRBD1|TRBV2|.
CASSGDRASNQPQHF
TGTGCCAGCAGTGGGGACAGGGCGAGCAATCAGCCCCAGCATTTT
>TRBJ1-2|.|TRBV7-2|.
CASTYALGANYGYTF
TGTGCCAGCACATATGCGCTGGGAGCTAACTATGGCTACACCTTC
>TRBJ1-1|.|TRBV29-1|.
CSVMDRLNTEAFF
TGCAGCGTCATGGACAGATTGAACACTGAAGCTTTCTTT
>TRBJ2-7|TRBD1|TRBV7-9|.
CASNLGQGNDEQYF
TGTGCCAGCAACTTAGGACAGGGGAACGACGAGCAGTACTTC
>TRBJ1-1|.|TRBV18|.
CASSPLYTEAFF
TGTGCCAGCTCACCACTATACACTGAAGCTTTCTTT
>TRBJ1-4|.|TRBV5-1|.
CASSRDTTNEKLFF
TGCGCCAGCAGCCGCGACACAACTAATGAAAAACTGTTTTTT
>TRBJ1-5|TRBD1|TRBV3-1/TRBV3-2|few
CASSQAGTGSNQPQHF
TGTGCCAGCAGCCAAGCGGGGACAGGTAGCAATCAGCCCCAGCATTTT
>TRBJ2-5|.|TRBV30|.
CAWGLGPETQYF
TGTGCCTGGGGTCTGGGGCCGGAGACCCAGTACTTC
>TRBJ1-5|.|TRBV6-6|.
CASSLSREAQPQHF
TGTGCCAGCAGTTTGTCCAGGGAGGCTCAGCCCCAGCATTTT
>TRBJ2-4|.|TRBV7-9|.
CASSLDGGGNIQYF
TGTGCCAGCAGCTTAGATGGGGGCGGAAACATTCAGTACTTC